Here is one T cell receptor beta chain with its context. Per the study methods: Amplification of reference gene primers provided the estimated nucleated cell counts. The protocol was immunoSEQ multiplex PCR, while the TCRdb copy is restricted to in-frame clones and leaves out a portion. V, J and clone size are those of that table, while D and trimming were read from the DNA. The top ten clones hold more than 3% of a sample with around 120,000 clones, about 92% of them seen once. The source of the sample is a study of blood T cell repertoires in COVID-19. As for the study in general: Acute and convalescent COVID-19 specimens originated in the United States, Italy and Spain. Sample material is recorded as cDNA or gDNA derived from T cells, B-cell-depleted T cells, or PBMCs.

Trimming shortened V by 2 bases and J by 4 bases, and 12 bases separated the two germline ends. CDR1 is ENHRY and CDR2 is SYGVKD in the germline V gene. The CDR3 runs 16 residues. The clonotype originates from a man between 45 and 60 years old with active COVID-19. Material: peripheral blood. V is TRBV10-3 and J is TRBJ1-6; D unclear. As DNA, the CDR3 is TGTGCCATCAGTGAGGCCCGGGATGTTTATAATTCACCCCTCCACTTT. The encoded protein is CAISEARDVYNSPLHF.